The entry below describes one T cell receptor (beta chain). Antigen: not known. The CDR3 is 16 amino acids. The germline gives CDR1 SGHNT, CDR2 YYREEE (reference sequence). The J segment lost 5 bases and the V segment lost 4 bases, leaving 7 bases of the junction unmatched. The data belong to a study of cytomegalovirus exposure and HLA in healthy donors. Whole-study findings and limits: Later analysis identified 16,000 or so TCR beta sequences associated with HLA alleles, using a false discovery rate threshold of 0.05.

As for the donors, each was a healthy bone marrow donor. Vbeta (60) and Jbeta (13) primers were used in the PCR. The data were produced by immunoSEQ multiplex PCR, yet TCRdb's version contains in-frame clones alone and is incomplete. The sample lists roughly 200,000 clones; 75% to 90% were seen once. Input material: PBMCs. The rearrangement uses TRBV5-4 and TRBJ2-1; 12 bases match TRBD2. The receptor comes from a woman in her twenties or thirties in good health and CMV-seronegative. The CDR3 loop is CASSGPSGRVHNEQFF. The DNA of the CDR3 is TGTGCCAGCAGCGGACCTAGCGGGAGGGTCCACAATGAGCAGTTCTTC.